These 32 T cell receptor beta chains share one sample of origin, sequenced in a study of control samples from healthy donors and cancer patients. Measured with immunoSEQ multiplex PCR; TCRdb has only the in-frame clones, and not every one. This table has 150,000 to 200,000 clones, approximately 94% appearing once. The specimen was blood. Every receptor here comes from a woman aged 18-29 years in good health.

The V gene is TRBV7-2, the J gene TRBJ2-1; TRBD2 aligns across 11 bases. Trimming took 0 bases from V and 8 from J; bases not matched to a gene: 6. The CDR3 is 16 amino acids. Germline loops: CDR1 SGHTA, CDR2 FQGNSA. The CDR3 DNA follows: TGTGCCAGCAGCTTAGCTGTAGCGGGGGGGCCGGATGAGCAGTTCTTC. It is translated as CASSLAVAGGPDEQFF.

This CDR3 is CASSFNNSPLHF. DNA of the CDR3: TGTGCCAGCAGCTTCAATAATTCACCCCTCCACTTT. The genes are TRBV7-2 and TRBJ1-6; no firm D call. The V end lost 3 bases, the J end lost 5 bases, and 2 bases lay between the germline ends. The CDR3 covers 12 residues. Germline V gives CDR1 SGHTA, CDR2 FQGNSA. The full variable domain, rest sourced from reference TRBV7-2 and TRBJ1-6, is GAGVSQSPSNKVTEKGKDVELRCDPISGHTALYWYRQSLGQGLEFLIYFQGNSAPDKSGLPSDRFSAERTGGSVSTLTIQRTQQEDSAVYLCASSFNNSPLHFGNGTRLTVT.

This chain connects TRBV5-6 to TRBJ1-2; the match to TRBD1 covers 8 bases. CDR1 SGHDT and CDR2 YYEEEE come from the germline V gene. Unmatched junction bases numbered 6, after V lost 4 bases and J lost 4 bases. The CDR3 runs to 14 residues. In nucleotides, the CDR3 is TGTGCCAGCAGCCCTGGACAGGGTGGCTATGGCTACACCTTC. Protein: CASSPGQGGYGYTF.

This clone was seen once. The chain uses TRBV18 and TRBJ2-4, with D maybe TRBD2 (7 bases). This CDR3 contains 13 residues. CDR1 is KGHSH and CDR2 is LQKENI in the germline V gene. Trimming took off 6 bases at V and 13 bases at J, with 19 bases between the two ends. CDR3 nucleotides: TGTGCCAGCTCCCCCGGAAGGGGGGGCGAACAGTACTTC. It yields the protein CASSPGRGGEQYF.

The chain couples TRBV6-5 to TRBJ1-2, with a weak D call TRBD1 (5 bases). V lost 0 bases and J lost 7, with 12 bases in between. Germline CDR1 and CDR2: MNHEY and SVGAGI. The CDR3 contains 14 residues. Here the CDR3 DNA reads TGTGCCAGCAGTTACTCTAATGTGGGGCCTGGCTACACCTTC. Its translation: CASSYSNVGPGYTF.

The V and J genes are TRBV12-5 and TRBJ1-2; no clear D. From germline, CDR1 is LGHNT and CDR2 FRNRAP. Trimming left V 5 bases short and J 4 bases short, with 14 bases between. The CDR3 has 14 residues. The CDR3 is CASGPRTQPYGYTF. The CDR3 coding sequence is TGTGCTAGTGGTCCCCGGACTCAACCCTATGGCTACACCTTC.

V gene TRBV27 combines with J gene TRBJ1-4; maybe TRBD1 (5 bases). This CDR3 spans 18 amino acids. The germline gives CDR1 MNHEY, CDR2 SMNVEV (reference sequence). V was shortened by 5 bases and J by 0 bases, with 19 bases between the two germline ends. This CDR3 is CASSPRPTEISTNEKLFF. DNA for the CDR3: TGTGCCAGCAGTCCGCGGCCGACAGAAATTTCAACTAATGAAAAACTGTTTTTT.

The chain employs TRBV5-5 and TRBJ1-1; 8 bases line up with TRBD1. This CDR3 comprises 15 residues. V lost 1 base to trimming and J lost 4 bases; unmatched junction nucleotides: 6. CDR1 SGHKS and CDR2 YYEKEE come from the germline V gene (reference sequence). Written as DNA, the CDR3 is TGTGCCAGCAGCTTGTACGGACAGGGAGGCACTGAAGCTTTCTTT. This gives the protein CASSLYGQGGTEAFF.

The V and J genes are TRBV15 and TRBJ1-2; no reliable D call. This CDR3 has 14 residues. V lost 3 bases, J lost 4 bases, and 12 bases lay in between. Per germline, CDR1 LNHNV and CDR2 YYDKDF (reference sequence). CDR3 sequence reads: CATSSTWDIYGYTF. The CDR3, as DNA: TGTGCCACCAGCAGTACCTGGGATATCTATGGCTACACCTTC.

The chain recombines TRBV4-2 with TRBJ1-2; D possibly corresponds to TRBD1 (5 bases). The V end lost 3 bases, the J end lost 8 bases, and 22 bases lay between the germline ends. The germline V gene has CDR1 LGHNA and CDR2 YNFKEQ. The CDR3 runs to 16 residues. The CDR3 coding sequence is TGTGCCAGCAGCCACGAATTCATGGGAGGGGTCATCGGCTACACCTTC. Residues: CASSHEFMGGVIGYTF.

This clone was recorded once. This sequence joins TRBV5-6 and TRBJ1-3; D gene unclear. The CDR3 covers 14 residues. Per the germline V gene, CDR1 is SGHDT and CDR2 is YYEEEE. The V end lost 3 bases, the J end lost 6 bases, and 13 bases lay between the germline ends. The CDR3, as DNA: TGTGCCAGCAGCTCCAGAGGGCAAGCAAACACCATATATTTT. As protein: CASSSRGQANTIYF.

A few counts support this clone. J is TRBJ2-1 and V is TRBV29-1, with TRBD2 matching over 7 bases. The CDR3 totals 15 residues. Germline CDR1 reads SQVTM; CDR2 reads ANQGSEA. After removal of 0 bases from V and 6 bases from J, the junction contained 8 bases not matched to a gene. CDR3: CSVEERLGLRNEQFF. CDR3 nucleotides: TGCAGCGTTGAAGAGCGGCTGGGACTACGCAATGAGCAGTTCTTC.

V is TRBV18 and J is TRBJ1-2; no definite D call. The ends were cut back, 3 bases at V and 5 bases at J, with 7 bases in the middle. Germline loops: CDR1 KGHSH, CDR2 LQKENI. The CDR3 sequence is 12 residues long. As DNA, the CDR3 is TGTGCCAGCTCACCCGAAGGTTATGGCTACACCTTC. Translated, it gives CASSPEGYGYTF.

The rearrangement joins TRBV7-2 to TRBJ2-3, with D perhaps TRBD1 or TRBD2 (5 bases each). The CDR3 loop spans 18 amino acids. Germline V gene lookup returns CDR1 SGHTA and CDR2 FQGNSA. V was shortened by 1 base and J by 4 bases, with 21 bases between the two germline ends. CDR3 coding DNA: TGTGCCAGCAGCTTAGTTTTCCGGGACCCTACTTTTTCAGATACGCAGTATTTT. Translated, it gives CASSLVFRDPTFSDTQYF.

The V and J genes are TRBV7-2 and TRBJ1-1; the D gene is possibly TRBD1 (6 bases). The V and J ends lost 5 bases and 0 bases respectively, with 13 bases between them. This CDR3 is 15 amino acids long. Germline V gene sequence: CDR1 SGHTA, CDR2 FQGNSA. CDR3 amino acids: CASSLGGPMNTEAFF. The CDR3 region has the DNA TGTGCCAGCAGCCTTGGGGGGCCGATGAACACTGAAGCTTTCTTT.

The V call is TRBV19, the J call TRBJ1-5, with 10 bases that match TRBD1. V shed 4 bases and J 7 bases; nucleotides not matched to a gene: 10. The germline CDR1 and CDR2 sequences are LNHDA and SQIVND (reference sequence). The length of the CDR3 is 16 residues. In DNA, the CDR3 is TGTGCCAGTAGTACGAGGGACAGGGGAGTTGGCCAGCCCCAGCATTTT. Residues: CASSTRDRGVGQPQHF.

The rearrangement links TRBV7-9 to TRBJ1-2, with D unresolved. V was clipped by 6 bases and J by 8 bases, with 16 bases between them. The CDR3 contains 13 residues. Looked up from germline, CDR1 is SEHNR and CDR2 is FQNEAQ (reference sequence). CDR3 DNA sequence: TGTGCCAGCAGTCTTACGGAGGTCTTGGGCTACACCTTC. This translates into CASSLTEVLGYTF.

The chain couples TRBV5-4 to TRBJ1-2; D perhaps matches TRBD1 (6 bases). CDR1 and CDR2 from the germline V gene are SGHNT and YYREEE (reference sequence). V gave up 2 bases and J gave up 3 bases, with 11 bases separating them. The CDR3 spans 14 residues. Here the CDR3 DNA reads TGTGCCAGCAGCTTCCCACAGGGCGACTATGGCTACACCTTC. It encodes CASSFPQGDYGYTF.

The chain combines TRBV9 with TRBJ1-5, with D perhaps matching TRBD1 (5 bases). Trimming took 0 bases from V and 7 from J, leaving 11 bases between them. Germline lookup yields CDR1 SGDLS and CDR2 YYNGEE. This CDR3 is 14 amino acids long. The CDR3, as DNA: TGTGCCAGCAGCGTAGGTCAGGGAGACCAGCCCCAGCATTTT. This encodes CASSVGQGDQPQHF.

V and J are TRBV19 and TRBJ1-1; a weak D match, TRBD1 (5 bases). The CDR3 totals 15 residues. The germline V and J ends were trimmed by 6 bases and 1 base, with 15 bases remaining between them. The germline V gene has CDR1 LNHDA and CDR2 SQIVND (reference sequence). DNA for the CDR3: TGTGCCAGTAGGATCATTAGGGGCCAGAACACTGAAGCTTTCTTT. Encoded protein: CASRIIRGQNTEAFF.

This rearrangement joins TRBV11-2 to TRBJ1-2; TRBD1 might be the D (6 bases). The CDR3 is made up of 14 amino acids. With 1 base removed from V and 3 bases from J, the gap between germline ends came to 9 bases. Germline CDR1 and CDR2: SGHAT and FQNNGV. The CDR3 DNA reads TGTGCCAGCAGCTTAGCGGGGGCTCACTATGGCTACACCTTC. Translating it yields CASSLAGAHYGYTF.

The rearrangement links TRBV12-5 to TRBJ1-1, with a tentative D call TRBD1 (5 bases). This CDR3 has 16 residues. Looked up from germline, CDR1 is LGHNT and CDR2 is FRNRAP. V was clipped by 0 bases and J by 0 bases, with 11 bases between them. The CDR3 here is CASGLVHGGMNTEAFF. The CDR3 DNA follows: TGTGCTAGTGGTTTGGTACATGGGGGGATGAACACTGAAGCTTTCTTT.

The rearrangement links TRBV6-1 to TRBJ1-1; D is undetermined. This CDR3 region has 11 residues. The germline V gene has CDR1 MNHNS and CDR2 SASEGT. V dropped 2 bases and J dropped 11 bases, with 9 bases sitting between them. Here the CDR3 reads CASSERAVAFF. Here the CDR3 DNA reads TGTGCCAGCAGTGAACGGGCGGTGGCTTTCTTT.

CDR3 loop: CASESDGNTIYF. The CDR3 DNA follows: TGTGCCAGCGAGTCAGACGGAAACACCATATATTTT. This chain uses TRBV6-5 with TRBJ1-3; D is unclear. The CDR3 runs 12 residues. CDR1 is MNHEY and CDR2 is SVGAGI in the germline V gene. Between the trimmed V and J ends, which lost 8 bases and 4 bases, there was a span of 9 bases.

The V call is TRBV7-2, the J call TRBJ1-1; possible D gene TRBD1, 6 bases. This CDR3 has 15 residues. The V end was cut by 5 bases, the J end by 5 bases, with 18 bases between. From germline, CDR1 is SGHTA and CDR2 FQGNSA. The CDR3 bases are TGTGCCAGCAGCCCCCCGCGGGGGCGAGGGACTGAAGCTTTCTTT. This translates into CASSPPRGRGTEAFF.

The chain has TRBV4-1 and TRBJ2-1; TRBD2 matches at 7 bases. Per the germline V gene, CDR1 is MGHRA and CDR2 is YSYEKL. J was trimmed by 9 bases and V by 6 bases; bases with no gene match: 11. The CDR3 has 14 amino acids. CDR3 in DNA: TGCGCCAGCAGACCGGGACTAACCAGGACTGAGCAGTTCTTC. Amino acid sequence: CASRPGLTRTEQFF.

CDR3 DNA sequence: TGTGCCAGCAGCCAATTCCAGACAGATACGCAGTATTTT. It is translated as CASSQFQTDTQYF. This chain uses TRBV3-1 (or the pseudogene TRBV3-2) with TRBJ2-3; D remains ambiguous. The CDR3 is 13 residues long. Per the germline V gene, CDR1 is LGHDT and CDR2 is YNNKEL (reference sequence). The V end lost 2 bases, the J end lost 3 bases, and 6 bases lay between the germline ends.

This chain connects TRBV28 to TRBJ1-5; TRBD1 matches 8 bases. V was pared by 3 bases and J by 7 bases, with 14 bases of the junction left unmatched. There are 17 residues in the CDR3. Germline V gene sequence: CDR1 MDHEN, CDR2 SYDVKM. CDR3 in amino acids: CASSFLTIRQGNQPQHF. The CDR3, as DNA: TGTGCCAGCAGTTTTTTAACCATAAGACAGGGGAACCAGCCCCAGCATTTT.

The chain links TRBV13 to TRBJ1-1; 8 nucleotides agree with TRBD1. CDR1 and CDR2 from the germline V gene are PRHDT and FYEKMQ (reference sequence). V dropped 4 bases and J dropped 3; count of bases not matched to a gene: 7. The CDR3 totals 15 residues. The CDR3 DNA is TGTGCCAGCAGCTCGACAGGGGCGTTCGACACTGAAGCTTTCTTT. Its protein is CASSSTGAFDTEAFF.

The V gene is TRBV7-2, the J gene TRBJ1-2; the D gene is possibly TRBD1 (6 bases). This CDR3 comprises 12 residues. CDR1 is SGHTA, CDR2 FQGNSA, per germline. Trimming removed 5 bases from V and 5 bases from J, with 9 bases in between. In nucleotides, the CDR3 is TGTGCCAGCAGCCCCCAGGGGTATGGCTACACCTTC. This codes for CASSPQGYGYTF.

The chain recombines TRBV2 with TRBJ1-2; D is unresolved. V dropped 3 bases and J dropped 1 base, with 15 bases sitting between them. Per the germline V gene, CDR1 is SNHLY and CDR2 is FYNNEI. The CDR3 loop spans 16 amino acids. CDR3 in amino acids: CASSEAPAGLNYGYTF. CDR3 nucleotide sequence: TGTGCCAGCAGTGAGGCCCCTGCAGGACTTAACTATGGCTACACCTTC.

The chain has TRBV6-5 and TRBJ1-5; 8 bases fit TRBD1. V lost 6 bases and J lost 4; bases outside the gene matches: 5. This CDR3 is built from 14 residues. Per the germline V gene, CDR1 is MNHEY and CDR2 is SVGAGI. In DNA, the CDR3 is TGTGCCAGCAGCCGACAGGGGAGAAATCAGCCCCAGCATTTT. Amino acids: CASSRQGRNQPQHF.